The 23 T cell receptor beta chains given below trace back to one sample, sequenced in a study of radiation and T cells in renal cell carcinoma. Data came from immunoSEQ multiplex PCR; TCRdb stores just in-frame clones and leaves some out. In the table there are 100,000 to 150,000 clones, around 85% of which are singletons. Time point specified: blood 2 weeks post-SBRT. Described treatment: 15 Gy SBRT to primary tumor, nephrectomy 4 weeks later. The source was blood, collected from a patient whose treatment included radiotherapy and nephrectomy. Source of these receptors: a man aged 50 or older with renal cell carcinoma.

The chain joins TRBV4-3 to TRBJ2-3; D tentatively reads TRBD1 or TRBD2 (8 bases each). This CDR3 is built from 16 residues. Deletions cut 4 bases from V and 3 bases from J, with 17 bases between. CDR1 and CDR2 (germline): LGHNA, YSLEER. The CDR3 DNA reads as TGCGCCAGCAGCCCGGCAGGGGGCGGGGGGACAGATACGCAGTATTTT. Amino acid sequence: CASSPAGGGGTDTQYF.

This chain connects TRBV18 to TRBJ1-3; D unclear. The V gene lost 3 bases and the J gene lost 0 bases, with 15 bases spanning the gap. The CDR3 runs 17 residues. In germline, CDR1 is KGHSH, CDR2 LQKENI. DNA of the CDR3: TGTGCCAGCTCACCTACCGCCTTAGGAAACTCTGGAAACACCATATATTTT. It yields the protein CASSPTALGNSGNTIYF.

The chain combines TRBV11-2 with TRBJ2-6, with D maybe TRBD1 (5 bases). The CDR3 is 16 amino acids. Trimming left V 4 bases short and J 0 bases short, with 10 bases between. Germline-derived CDR1 and CDR2 are SGHAT and FQNNGV. The CDR3 sequence: CASSSVRGSGANVLTF. Written as DNA, the CDR3 is TGTGCCAGCAGCTCGGTTAGGGGCTCTGGGGCCAACGTCCTGACTTTC.

The chain links TRBV6-5 to TRBJ2-7; D might be TRBD1 (5 bases). The V end was cut by 6 bases, the J end by 1 base, with 16 bases between. The CDR3 length is 15 residues. The germline V gene has CDR1 MNHEY and CDR2 SVGAGI. For the CDR3, the DNA is TGTGCCAGCAGAGCCTTCCCCGACAGTTCCTACGAGCAGTACTTC. This translates into CASRAFPDSSYEQYF.

This chain uses TRBV18 with TRBJ2-2; D uncertain. Between the trimmed V and J ends, which lost 3 bases and 4 bases, there was a span of 15 bases. The CDR3 is made up of 16 amino acids. From germline, CDR1 is KGHSH and CDR2 LQKENI. As DNA, the CDR3 is TGTGCCAGCTCACCCCGTAGTTCTTCAGGCACCGGGGAGCTGTTTTTT. The encoded protein is CASSPRSSSGTGELFF. Drawing the rest from reference TRBV18 and TRBJ2-2, the complete variable domain is NAGVMQNPRHLVRRRGQEARLRCSPMKGHSHVYWYRQLPEEGLKFMVYLQKENIIDESGMPKERFSAEFPKEGPSILRIQQVVRGDSAAYFCASSPRSSSGTGELFFGEGSRLTVL.

For the CDR3, the DNA is TGTGCCAGCAGTGTTGGGACAGGGGCCACCGGGGAGCTGTTTTTT. Translating gives CASSVGTGATGELFF. V gene TRBV27 combines with J gene TRBJ2-2; 10 bases agree with TRBD1. The CDR3 consists of 15 residues. The trim removed 5 bases at V and 4 bases at J, leaving 4 bases unmatched. Germline lookup yields CDR1 MNHEY and CDR2 SMNVEV (reference sequence).

The J gene is TRBJ1-2, the V gene TRBV28; no clear D gene. The CDR3 spans 11 residues. Germline lookup yields CDR1 MDHEN and CDR2 SYDVKM. Trimming left V 8 bases short and J 3 bases short, with 7 bases between. DNA of the CDR3: TGTGCCAGCGGACGGTACTATGGCTACACCTTC. Its translation: CASGRYYGYTF.

As regards this clone: A junction boundary mismatches the germline segment, possibly from a read error. At the DNA level, this CDR3 is encoded by other sequences in the same sample as well. CDR3 sequence reads: CASSEEGDTEAFF. The CDR3 DNA reads TGTGCCAGCAGTGAGGAGGGTGACACTGAAGCCTTCTTT. The chain recombines TRBV2 with TRBJ1-1; D gene unclear. CDR3 size: 13 residues. CDR1 SNHLY and CDR2 FYNNEI come from the germline V gene. Using reference TRBV2 and TRBJ1-1 for the parts outside the CDR3, the full variable domain is EPEVTQTPSHQVTQMGQEVILRCVPISNHLYFYWYRQILGQKVEFLVSFYNNEISEKSEIFDDQFSVERPDGSNFTLKIRSTKLEDSAMYFCASSEEGDTEAFFGQGTRLTVV.

The chain has TRBV15 and TRBJ2-7; 10 nucleotides align to TRBD2. CDR3 length: 16 residues. Trimming took 0 bases from V and 1 from J; bases not matched to a gene: 3. From germline, CDR1 is LNHNV and CDR2 YYDKDF (reference sequence). The CDR3, as DNA: TGTGCCACCAGCAGAGATAAACTAGCGGGATCCTACGAGCAGTACTTC. It encodes CATSRDKLAGSYEQYF.

V and J are TRBV27 and TRBJ1-1; D gene uncertain. Trimming took off 2 bases at V and 4 bases at J, with 14 bases between the two ends. There are 15 residues in the CDR3. Germline V CDR1 and CDR2: MNHEY, SMNVEV (reference sequence). The CDR3 protein is CASSLLERIGTEAFF. The CDR3, as DNA: TGTGCCAGCAGTTTACTGGAAAGGATAGGCACTGAAGCTTTCTTT.

The V gene is TRBV2, the J gene TRBJ2-7, with D perhaps TRBD2 (5 bases). The germline gives CDR1 SNHLY, CDR2 FYNNEI. Trimming left V 7 bases short and J 3 bases short, with 16 bases between. CDR3 length: 14 residues. CDR3 loop: CASMEDPLSYEQYF. DNA of the CDR3: TGTGCCAGCATGGAGGATCCGCTAAGCTACGAGCAGTACTTC.

This sequence joins TRBV7-9 and TRBJ2-5, with D unresolved. The CDR3 runs to 12 residues. CDR1 and CDR2 from the germline V gene are SEHNR and FQNEAQ (reference sequence). The V end lost 6 bases, the J end lost 0 bases, and 5 bases lay between the germline ends. This chain's CDR3 is CASSRYQETQYF. The CDR3 nucleotides read TGTGCCAGCAGTAGGTACCAAGAGACCCAGTACTTC.

This clone was picked up one time. The V call is TRBV7-2, the J call TRBJ2-7; 11 bases align to TRBD2. J gave up 1 base and V 5 bases, and 16 bases lay outside the gene matches. The CDR3 sequence is 19 residues long. Germline CDR1 and CDR2: SGHTA and FQGNSA. CDR3 in DNA: TGTGCCAGCAGCACCAAATCCCCGGGACTAGCGGCATCATCCTACGAGCAGTACTTC. The encoded protein is CASSTKSPGLAASSYEQYF.

This clone occurred once. The V gene is TRBV7-6, the J gene TRBJ2-3; weak D call: TRBD1 (5 bases). Trimming left V 3 bases short and J 5 bases short, with 12 bases between. This CDR3 spans 14 amino acids. CDR1 and CDR2 from the germline V gene are SGHVS and FNYEAQ. CDR3 DNA sequence: TGTGCCAGCAGCTTCCGGCCTCAGGGAGATACGCAGTATTTT. Residues: CASSFRPQGDTQYF.

The chain joins TRBV6-6 to TRBJ2-5; TRBD2 is a possible D gene (5 bases). CDR3 length equals 15 residues. V lost 5 bases, J lost 0 bases, and 13 bases lay in between. CDR1 and CDR2 (germline): MNHNY, SVGAGI (reference sequence). The CDR3 region is CASSRGAAYQETQYF. DNA of the CDR3: TGTGCCAGCAGTCGAGGAGCGGCCTACCAAGAGACCCAGTACTTC.

This chain joins TRBV2 and TRBJ2-3; TRBD1 aligns across 8 bases. V dropped 6 bases and J dropped 2; count of bases not matched to a gene: 7. Germline loops: CDR1 SNHLY, CDR2 FYNNEI. The CDR3 has 15 residues. The DNA for the CDR3 is TGTGCCAGCAGCCGAACAGGGGGTGCCACAGATACGCAGTATTTT. This encodes CASSRTGGATDTQYF. Drawing the rest from reference TRBV2 and TRBJ2-3, the complete variable domain is EPEVTQTPSHQVTQMGQEVILRCVPISNHLYFYWYRQILGQKVEFLVSFYNNEISEKSEIFDDQFSVERPDGSNFTLKIRSTKLEDSAMYFCASSRTGGATDTQYFGPGTRLTVL.

The chain carries TRBV7-9 and TRBJ1-4; TRBD1 matches 7 bases. The junction had 11 bases not matched to a gene; V was cut back by 5 bases and J by 8 bases. The CDR3 is 15 amino acids. CDR1 and CDR2 (germline): SEHNR, FQNEAQ (reference sequence). The CDR3 reads CASSPGGHLGEKLFF. The CDR3 coding sequence is TGTGCCAGCAGCCCAGGGGGACACCTCGGGGAAAAACTGTTTTTT.

This chain uses TRBV28 with TRBJ1-4, with unresolved D. The CDR3 sequence is 13 residues long. V was shortened by 3 bases and J by 2 bases, with 4 bases between the two germline ends. Germline assignment: CDR1 MDHEN and CDR2 SYDVKM. The CDR3 nucleotides read TGTGCCAGCAGTTTTGGGACTAATGAAAAACTGTTTTTT. Its protein product is CASSFGTNEKLFF.

This clone has more than one count but fewer than ten. V is TRBV5-4 and J is TRBJ2-1; D unclear. The CDR3 is made up of 14 amino acids. CDR1 is SGHNT and CDR2 is YYREEE in the germline V gene (reference sequence). V dropped 2 bases and J dropped 8 bases, with 14 bases sitting between them. In DNA form, the CDR3 reads TGTGCCAGCAGCTTACAAATCATTAGGGATGAGCAGTTCTTC. Translated, it gives CASSLQIIRDEQFF.

CDR3 in amino acids: CASSLDLARTAYGYTF. The CDR3 DNA reads as TGTGCCAGCAGCTTAGATCTCGCGCGGACAGCCTATGGCTACACCTTC. The chain is built from TRBV7-2 and TRBJ1-2, with a tentative D call TRBD1 (6 bases). CDR1 and CDR2 (germline): SGHTA, FQGNSA. Trimming cost V 1 base and J 4 bases, with 16 bases left between them. The CDR3 runs 16 residues.

This chain uses TRBV5-1 with TRBJ2-3; D not certain. This CDR3 is built from 14 residues. Germline V gene sequence: CDR1 SGHRS, CDR2 YFSETQ. The V end was cut by 4 bases, the J end by 0 bases, with 9 bases between. CDR3 bases: TGCGCCAGCAGCCATCAGCGAAGCACAGATACGCAGTATTTT. Encoded protein: CASSHQRSTDTQYF. Using reference TRBV5-1 and TRBJ2-3 for the parts outside the CDR3, the full variable domain is KAGVTQTPRYLIKTRGQQVTLSCSPISGHRSVSWYQQTPGQGLQFLFEYFSETQRNKGNFPGRFSGRQFSNSRSEMNVSTLELGDSALYLCASSHQRSTDTQYFGPGTRLTVL.

This rearrangement joins TRBV6-5 to TRBJ1-5; TRBD1 might be the D (5 bases). V was trimmed by 8 bases and J by 4 bases, leaving 12 bases between them. Looked up from germline, CDR1 is MNHEY and CDR2 is SVGAGI. This CDR3 is 13 amino acids long. The CDR3 DNA reads TGTGCCAGCCGGCGGGGGTATAATCAGCCCCAGCATTTT. Its translation: CASRRGYNQPQHF.

This CDR3 is CASPRGWAQYF. DNA for the CDR3: TGTGCCAGCCCCCGAGGTTGGGCCCAGTACTTC. The chain combines TRBV7-2 with TRBJ2-5; no firm D call. CDR1 and CDR2 (germline): SGHTA, FQGNSA. V lost 8 bases and J 9 bases, leaving 13 bases between the germline ends. The CDR3 has 11 residues.